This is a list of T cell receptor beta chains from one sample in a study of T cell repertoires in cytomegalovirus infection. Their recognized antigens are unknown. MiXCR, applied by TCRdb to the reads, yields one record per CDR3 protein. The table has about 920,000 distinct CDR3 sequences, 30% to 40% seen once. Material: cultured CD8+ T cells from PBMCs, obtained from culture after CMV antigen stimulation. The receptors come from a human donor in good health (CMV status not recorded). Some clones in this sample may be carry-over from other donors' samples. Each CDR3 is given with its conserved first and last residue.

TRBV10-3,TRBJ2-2,CAISESERSTGELFF
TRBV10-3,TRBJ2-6,CAAGGGANVLTF
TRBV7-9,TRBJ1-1,CASSARTAMNTEAFF
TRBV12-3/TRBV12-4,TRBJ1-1,CASSWGQEDTEAFF
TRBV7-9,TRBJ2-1,CASSLEDPSYNEQFF
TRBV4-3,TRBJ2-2,CASSQDYANTGELFF
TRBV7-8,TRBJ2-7,CASSSLGREYEQYF
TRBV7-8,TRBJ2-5,CASSLVYQGQETQYF
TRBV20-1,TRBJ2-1,CSASSGGDYNEQFF
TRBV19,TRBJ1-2,CASSIQGTHGYTF
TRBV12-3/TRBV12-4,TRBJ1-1,CASSRTRVLWVWNTEAFF
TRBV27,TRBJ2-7,CASSTGTTIFSYEQYF
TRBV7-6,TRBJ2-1,CASSTPGTNYNEQFF
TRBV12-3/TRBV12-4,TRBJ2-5,CASSFVGVLETQYF
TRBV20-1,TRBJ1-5,CSAPGQGTQSNQPQHF
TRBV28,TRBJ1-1,CASSFGKAFF
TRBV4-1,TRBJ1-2,CASSHPALGPYNYGYTF
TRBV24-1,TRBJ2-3,CATSSTSGDTDTQYF
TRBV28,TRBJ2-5,CATTPGGARETQYF
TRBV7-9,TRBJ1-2,CASSLGFQAYGYTF
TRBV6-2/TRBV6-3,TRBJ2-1,CASSRAGARSYNEQFF
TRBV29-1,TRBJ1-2,CSVEERDTYGYTF
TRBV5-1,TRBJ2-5,CASSSRGHFQETQYF
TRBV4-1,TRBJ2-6,CASSQTVRAAPGNSGANVLTF
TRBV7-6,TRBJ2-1,CASSLGDSPSYNEQFF
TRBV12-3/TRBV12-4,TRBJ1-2,CASSLDPEYGYTF
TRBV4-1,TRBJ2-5,CASSQWIRETQYF
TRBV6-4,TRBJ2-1,CASSDEDSAYNEQFF
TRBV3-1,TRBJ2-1,CASSHQDNEQFF
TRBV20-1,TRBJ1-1,CSASPSGSNTEAFF
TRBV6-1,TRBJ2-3,CASSEGWTSTDTQYF
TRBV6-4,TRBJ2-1,CASSDKAGASYNEQFF
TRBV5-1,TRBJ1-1,CASSSGPATNTEAFF
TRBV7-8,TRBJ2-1,CASSTLAGYSYNEQFF
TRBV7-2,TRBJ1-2,CASSLGGDRRGYTF
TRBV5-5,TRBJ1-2,CASSLSQGPSRGYTF
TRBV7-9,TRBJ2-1,CASSPRASGDEQFF
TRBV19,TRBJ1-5,CASSPVFRVYSNQPQHF
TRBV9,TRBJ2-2,CASTAWNTGELFF
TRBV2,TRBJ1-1,CASSEALGGTEAFF
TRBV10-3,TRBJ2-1,CAISEGGLVVNEQFF